The T cell receptor (beta chain) described here comes from a study of blood T cell repertoires in COVID-19. Across the whole study: Donors in the United States, Italy and Spain gave samples during acute or convalescent COVID-19. PBMCs, B-cell-depleted T cells, or T cells provided the cDNA or gDNA that made up the material.

In the authors' methods: For nucleated cells, counts were estimated from reference gene primer amplification. Data came from immunoSEQ multiplex PCR; TCRdb stores just in-frame clones and leaves some out. V, J and clone size were drawn from that table, and D and trimming were deduced from the DNA. The sample consists of a few hundred thousand clones, around 85% of them appearing once. Germline values: CDR1 GTSNPN, CDR2 SVGIG (reference sequence). V was clipped by 5 bases and J by 3 bases; unmatched bases: 4. This CDR3 comprises 14 residues. The chain links TRBV30 to TRBJ2-1; 10 bases match TRBD2. The sequenced sample consisted of peripheral blood. The source of this sequence is a woman in her twenties or thirties who had recovered from COVID-19. CDR3 in amino acids: CAWRGTSVYNEQFF. In DNA, the CDR3 is TGTGCCTGGCGGGGGACTAGCGTCTACAATGAGCAGTTCTTC.